This TCR beta chain was profiled in a study of metastatic and nonmetastatic thyroid tumors. The wider study: Blood and tumor or nodule tissue repertoires from malignant and benign thyroid patients were compared.

Notes on the study in general: Reports indicated that malignant thyroid tumors showed significantly higher TCR beta diversity than benign nodules did, in blood and tumor.

A note on this clone: As yet, its antigen is unknown.

Per the authors' pipeline: Clinicopathological groups differed in CDR3, with these differences serving to build a distant-metastasis classifier for papillary thyroid cancer. With MiXCR, TCRdb reprocessed the PCR reads. TCRdb assigned the V and J calls; the authors' analysis was not used. Of under 95,000 clones in the sample, less than 10% were seen once. No patient had received any treatment before thyroid surgery. This CDR3 is built from 15 residues. The germline V gene has CDR1 SGHNT and CDR2 YYREEE (reference sequence). V lost 1 base to trimming and J lost 4 bases, with 13 bases between them. This chain uses TRBV5-4 with TRBJ2-3; a possible D gene is TRBD2 (5 bases). The sequencing sample was made of blood. The source of this sequence is a female donor with papillary thyroid cancer or a benign thyroid nodule (not recorded which). Some clones in this sample may be carry-over from other donors' samples. Here the CDR3 reads CASSLTAGVPDTQYF. CDR3 nucleotide sequence: TGTGCCAGCAGCTTGACTGCGGGCGTCCCAGATACGCAGTATTTT.